The sample holds a few counts of the clone carrying this T cell receptor beta chain. Its antigen is not identified. Germline CDR1 is SGHTA and CDR2 is FQGTGA. Losses at the gene ends were 1 base for V and 6 bases for J; bases not matched to a gene: 7. The CDR3 is 15 amino acids. The data belong to a study of CD8 T cells in ankylosing spondylitis. General study results and limits: Blood from ankylosing spondylitis patients appeared to carry a characteristic eight-variant TCR beta motif.

Libraries of TCR beta came from quantitative 5'-RACE with molecular barcodes. Each CDR3 protein gets one entry after TCRdb re-called the 5' RACE reads with MiXCR. The sample records about 140,000 distinct CDR3 sequences, 25% to 35% being singletons. This receptor was taken from a male donor with ankylosing spondylitis. Sequencing was performed on synovial fluid, either unsorted or a sorted T cell fraction (not recorded which). This chain connects TRBV7-3 to TRBJ2-7; TRBD2 matches at 9 bases. The chain's CDR3 is CASSLMAGGPAEQYF. The CDR3 nucleotides read TGTGCCAGCAGCTTAATGGCGGGGGGGCCTGCCGAGCAGTACTTC.